Following are 10 T cell receptor beta chains from one sample sequenced in a study of blood T cell repertoires in COVID-19. The assay was immunoSEQ multiplex PCR, and TCRdb's table has in-frame clones only and misses some. The repertoire holds more than 300,000 clones, with about 85% as singletons. Sequencing was done on a sample of PBMCs or T cells enriched from blood (not recorded which). Source of these receptors: a woman aged 25 to 45 who had recovered from COVID-19.

The chain carries TRBV24-1 and TRBJ2-1; 7 positions agree with TRBD1. Germline V lookup: CDR1 KGHDR, CDR2 SFDVKD. CDR3 size: 13 residues. With 4 bases clipped from V and 10 bases from J, the junction kept 6 bases outside the gene matches. The CDR3 loop reads CATSDPTGREQFF. For the CDR3, the DNA is TGTGCCACCAGTGACCCGACAGGGCGGGAGCAGTTCTTC.

The chain employs TRBV19 and TRBJ1-2; the D is unclear. This CDR3 contains 14 residues. V was cut by 4 bases and J by 8 bases, with 17 bases left in between. Looked up from germline, CDR1 is LNHDA and CDR2 is SQIVND (reference sequence). The CDR3 loop is CASSRGSEGSGYTF. In nucleotides, the CDR3 is TGTGCCAGTAGTAGAGGTTCGGAGGGAAGCGGCTACACCTTC.

This clone was counted once. The chain recombines TRBV7-2 with TRBJ1-1; 8 bases map to TRBD1. This CDR3 spans 15 amino acids. Trimming took 4 bases from V and 0 from J; bases not matched to a gene: 4. The germline V gene has CDR1 SGHTA and CDR2 FQGNSA. The CDR3 reads CASSSRTGLNTEAFF. DNA for the CDR3: TGTGCCAGCAGCTCCCGGACAGGGTTGAACACTGAAGCTTTCTTT. The variable domain in full, with the rest retrieved from reference TRBV7-2 and TRBJ1-1, is GAGVSQSPSNKVTEKGKDVELRCDPISGHTALYWYRQSLGQGLEFLIYFQGNSAPDKSGLPSDRFSAERTGGSVSTLTIQRTQQEDSAVYLCASSSRTGLNTEAFFGQGTRLTVV.

This rearrangement joins TRBV5-1 to TRBJ1-1; a weak D match, TRBD1 (5 bases). Germline CDR1 reads SGHRS; CDR2 reads YFSETQ. This CDR3 is 14 amino acids long. V gave up 1 base and J gave up 3 bases, with 10 bases separating them. CDR3 residues: CASSLPGLDTEAFF. Here the CDR3 DNA reads TGCGCCAGCAGCTTGCCAGGGTTGGACACTGAAGCTTTCTTT.

V usage is TRBV4-1 and J usage is TRBJ2-5; 9 bases agree with TRBD1. The length of the CDR3 is 15 residues. Germline V gene sequence: CDR1 MGHRA, CDR2 YSYEKL. The ends lost 8 bases at V and 4 bases at J; junction bases unmatched: 11. CDR3 coding DNA: TGCGCCAGCTCTACAGAGACAGGGGGTTCAGAGACCCAGTACTTC. As protein: CASSTETGGSETQYF.

This clone was counted ten times or more. The rearrangement links TRBV6-4 to TRBJ2-1, with a possible D match to TRBD2 (6 bases). The CDR3 spans 15 residues. V lost 6 bases and J lost 7, with 19 bases in between. CDR1 is MRHNA and CDR2 is SNTAGT in the germline V gene. The CDR3 reads CASSEGEGTLNEQFF. CDR3 DNA: TGTGCCAGCAGCGAGGGTGAAGGGACTCTTAATGAGCAGTTCTTC.

This rearrangement joins TRBV2 to TRBJ1-1, with 8 nucleotides matching TRBD1. CDR3 size: 15 residues. Germline V CDR1 and CDR2: SNHLY, FYNNEI. V was clipped by 6 bases and J by 4 bases; unmatched bases: 10. CDR3 coding DNA: TGTGCCAGCAGGGGACAGGCTGGGGTGAGCACTGAAGCTTTCTTT. Amino acids: CASRGQAGVSTEAFF.

The chain joins TRBV2 to TRBJ2-3; D might be TRBD2 (6 bases). V lost 3 bases, J lost 0 bases, and 10 bases lay in between. CDR3 size: 15 residues. CDR1 and CDR2 (germline): SNHLY, FYNNEI. DNA for the CDR3: TGTGCCAGCAGTGATGGGCGGGGCAGCACAGATACGCAGTATTTT. Its protein product is CASSDGRGSTDTQYF.

The genes are TRBV5-1 and TRBJ1-6; D may be TRBD1 (5 bases). The CDR3 sequence is 16 residues long. Germline lookup yields CDR1 SGHRS and CDR2 YFSETQ. V shed 4 bases and J shed 2 bases, with 13 bases lying between them. The CDR3 loop reads CASSAGRGTYNSPLHF. The CDR3 region has the DNA TGCGCCAGCAGCGCCGGAAGGGGAACCTATAATTCACCCCTCCACTTT.

The chain joins TRBV21-1 to TRBJ2-5; TRBD2 is taken as the D call from the table, unchecked against the DNA. TRBV21-1 is noted as a pseudogene. The CDR3 spans 14 residues. The CDR3 here is CASSNGGLLKTQYF. The DNA for the CDR3 is TGTGCCAGCAGCAACGGAGGTTTGTTGAAGACCCAGTACTTC.